This TCR beta chain was captured by sequencing in a study of blood T cells in healthy people across ages. The length of the CDR3 is 13 residues. CDR1 is MNHEY, CDR2 SMNVEV, per germline (reference sequence). The V end lost 3 bases, the J end lost 7 bases, and 9 bases lay between the germline ends. PCR was performed a second time for about 6 to 11 cycles using a sample-barcoded 5' primer and a J-beta primer mix. CDR3-containing paired-end reads numbered at least 2.5 million in each sample. TCRdb analysed the 5' RACE reads with MiXCR anew, one entry per CDR3 protein. The sample consists of some 930,000 distinct CDR3 sequences, almost 30% of them appearing once. These data also formed part of another study, on T cells of mothers and their children. That paper adds: Three healthy Caucasian mothers gave samples, and so did their six children.

The chain joins TRBV27 to TRBJ1-4; no clear D gene. The sample taken for sequencing was blood. This receptor was identified in a woman in her 40s in good health. CDR3 nucleotide sequence: TGTGCCAGCAGTTTCAGGACGGCTGAAAAACTGTTTTTT. Translation gives CASSFRTAEKLFF.